Presented here are 27 T cell receptor beta chains from one specimen sequenced in a study of early T cells in non-severe SARS-CoV-2 infection. One entry per CDR3 protein results from TCRdb running MiXCR on the 5' RACE reads. This sample has 70,000 to 95,000 distinct CDR3 sequences, with roughly 15% found just once. The sequenced sample was whole blood. All receptors come from an adult who was a healthcare worker with PCR-confirmed SARS-CoV-2 infection or an uninfected control (not recorded which).

There are a few counts of this clonotype. The chain combines TRBV6-5 with TRBJ1-2; TRBD1 agrees at 9 bases. The V gene end was trimmed by 6 bases and the J gene end by 8 bases; junction bases not matched to a gene: 10. Germline V gene lookup returns CDR1 MNHEY and CDR2 SVGAGI. This CDR3 has 14 residues. The CDR3 DNA sequence: TGTGCCAGCAGCTTTACCGGGACAGGGACCGGCTACACCTTC. As protein: CASSFTGTGTGYTF.

In this sample, this clonotype turned up a few times. The chain is built from TRBV11-2 and TRBJ1-1, with 7 nucleotides matching TRBD1. CDR1 SGHAT and CDR2 FQNNGV come from the germline V gene. Trimming at V came to 3 bases and at J to 4 bases, leaving 2 bases not matched to a gene. The CDR3 spans 13 residues. CDR3 loop: CASSFTGVTEAFF. Here the CDR3 DNA reads TGTGCCAGCAGCTTCACAGGGGTCACTGAAGCTTTCTTT.

This clonotype was picked up many times. The chain uses TRBV15 and TRBJ1-2, with D possibly TRBD1 on 6 matching bases. Germline CDR1 is LNHNV and CDR2 is YYDKDF (reference sequence). The length of the CDR3 is 17 residues. Trimming removed 1 base at V and 8 bases at J, with 23 bases between. CDR3 sequence reads: CATSRASPRGLQSGYTF. As DNA, the CDR3 is TGTGCCACCAGCAGAGCATCACCACGGGGGCTGCAGTCGGGCTACACCTTC.

This clonotype was observed many times. The J gene is TRBJ2-1, the V gene TRBV7-8; D not resolved. The germline CDR1 and CDR2 sequences are SGHVS and FQNEAQ. The V end was cut by 3 bases, the J end by 0 bases, with 15 bases between. This CDR3 contains 17 residues. CDR3: CASSLTSVRSSYNEQFF. In nucleotides, the CDR3 is TGTGCCAGCAGCTTGACGAGCGTTCGTAGCTCCTACAATGAGCAGTTCTTC.

This clonotype has only a few counts. The V gene is TRBV19, the J gene TRBJ2-2, with unresolved D. Trimming pared 11 bases from V and 4 bases from J, leaving 11 bases between. The CDR3 runs 12 residues. In germline, CDR1 is LNHDA, CDR2 SQIVND (reference sequence). Written as DNA, the CDR3 is TGTGCCTCTGAACCTACCACCGGGGAGCTGTTTTTT. This sequence encodes CASEPTTGELFF.

This chain connects TRBV29-1 to TRBJ1-6; no reliable D call. V dropped 3 bases and J dropped 10 bases, with 13 bases sitting between them. Germline V gene data show CDR1 as SQVTM and CDR2 as ANQGSEA. CDR3 length equals 13 residues. The CDR3 protein is CSVDWRGTSPLHF. In DNA form, the CDR3 reads TGCAGCGTTGATTGGCGGGGAACCTCACCCCTCCACTTT. Full variable domain (missing parts from reference TRBV29-1 and TRBJ1-6): SAVISQKPSRDICQRGTSLTIQCQVDSQVTMMFWYRQQPGQSLTLIATANQGSEATYESGFVIDKFPISRPNLTFSTLTVSNMSPEDSSIYLCSVDWRGTSPLHFGNGTRLTVT.

This chain uses TRBV18 with TRBJ1-3, with 8 bases fitting TRBD1. The CDR3 extends over 17 amino acids. CDR1 is KGHSH and CDR2 is LQKENI in the germline V gene. The trim removed 3 bases at V and 0 bases at J, leaving 7 bases unmatched. CDR3: CASSPAGQAYSGNTIYF. CDR3 in DNA: TGTGCCAGCTCACCCGCGGGACAGGCCTACTCTGGAAACACCATATATTTT.

This clonotype was observed at least ten times. The chain has TRBV3-1 and TRBJ1-2, with D unresolved. This CDR3 is 14 amino acids long. Trimming removed 1 base at V and 4 bases at J, with 10 bases between. Looked up from germline, CDR1 is LGHDT and CDR2 is YNNKEL (reference sequence). Here the CDR3 reads CASSQVEQRYGYTF. CDR3 DNA: TGTGCCAGCAGCCAAGTGGAACAGCGCTATGGCTACACCTTC. Complete variable domain (other parts from reference TRBV3-1 and TRBJ1-2): DTAVSQTPKYLVTQMGNDKSIKCEQNLGHDTMYWYKQDSKKFLKIMFSYNNKELIINETVPNRFSPKSPDKAHLNLHINSLELGDSAVYFCASSQVEQRYGYTFGSGTRLTVV.

Only a few counts were recorded for this clonotype. The chain has TRBV12-3 or TRBV12-4 and TRBJ2-5, with a tentative D call TRBD2 (5 bases). Trimming removed 5 bases at V and 1 base at J, with 11 bases between. This CDR3 is built from 14 residues. CDR3 sequence: CASSMGVAQETQYF. CDR3 nucleotides: TGTGCCAGCAGTATGGGAGTAGCCCAAGAGACCCAGTACTTC.

This clonotype appeared a few times. The J gene is TRBJ1-2, the V gene TRBV19, with D perhaps TRBD1 (6 bases). Per germline, CDR1 LNHDA and CDR2 SQIVND (reference sequence). With 6 bases removed from V and 4 bases from J, the gap between germline ends came to 15 bases. CDR3 length: 14 residues. The chain's CDR3 is CASSQGWESYGYTF. The CDR3 bases are TGTGCCAGTAGCCAGGGGTGGGAGAGCTATGGCTACACCTTC.

This clonotype appeared a few times. The chain links TRBV2 to TRBJ1-1, with 7 bases fitting TRBD1. The length of the CDR3 is 16 residues. Trimming cost V 2 bases and J 5 bases; bases outside gene matches: 11. Germline CDR1 and CDR2: SNHLY and FYNNEI. CDR3 nucleotides: TGTGCCAGCAGTGAATTAGGGGTCAGGGGGTATACTGAAGCTTTCTTT. As protein: CASSELGVRGYTEAFF.

Ten or more counts support this clonotype. The V call is TRBV5-1, the J call TRBJ1-2; unclear D gene. The CDR3 has 12 residues. The germline V gene has CDR1 SGHRS and CDR2 YFSETQ. V was shortened by 0 bases and J by 5 bases, with 5 bases between the two germline ends. CDR3 sequence reads: CASSLGAYGYTF. The CDR3 nucleotides are TGCGCCAGCAGCTTGGGGGCTTATGGCTACACCTTC. The variable domain in full, with the rest retrieved from reference TRBV5-1 and TRBJ1-2, is KAGVTQTPRYLIKTRGQQVTLSCSPISGHRSVSWYQQTPGQGLQFLFEYFSETQRNKGNFPGRFSGRQFSNSRSEMNVSTLELGDSALYLCASSLGAYGYTFGSGTRLTVV.

This clonotype was detected only a few times. V and J are TRBV27 and TRBJ1-4, with D perhaps matching TRBD1 (5 bases). The CDR3 contains 15 residues. The ends were cut back, 1 base at V and 8 bases at J, with 14 bases in the middle. CDR1 is MNHEY and CDR2 is SMNVEV in the germline V gene (reference sequence). CDR3 coding DNA: TGTGCCAGCAGTTTATATGCAGGGATCGGGGAAAAACTGTTTTTT. This translates into CASSLYAGIGEKLFF.

This clonotype has ten or more counts. This rearrangement joins TRBV6-6 to TRBJ1-5; D uncertain. Between the trimmed V and J ends, which lost 5 bases and 3 bases, there was a span of 14 bases. The CDR3 spans 15 residues. CDR1 is MNHNY and CDR2 is SVGAGI in the germline V gene (reference sequence). The CDR3 DNA reads TGTGCCAGCAGTCCCCGAGGAGAAATCAATCAGCCCCAGCATTTT. Translated, it gives CASSPRGEINQPQHF.

The V and J genes are TRBV5-1 and TRBJ2-1; tentative D call: TRBD2 (6 bases). The V end was cut by 2 bases, the J end by 8 bases, with 11 bases between. The germline V gene has CDR1 SGHRS and CDR2 YFSETQ. The CDR3 is 13 amino acids. The CDR3 protein is CASSFRGRHEQFF. CDR3 DNA: TGCGCCAGCAGCTTCCGGGGGAGGCATGAGCAGTTCTTC.

V usage is TRBV20-1 and J usage is TRBJ2-1; TRBD2 aligns across 9 bases. This CDR3 is 15 amino acids long. Germline CDR1 is DFQATT and CDR2 is SNEGSKA (reference sequence). The V segment lost 1 base and the J segment 8 bases; nucleotides outside the gene matches: 9. The CDR3 loop reads CSARVESSGADEQFF. The DNA for the CDR3 is TGCAGTGCTAGAGTCGAGTCTAGCGGGGCGGATGAGCAGTTCTTC.

This clonotype was counted ten times or more. The CDR3 DNA sequence: TGTGCCAGCAGTCATATACTTAGAGGCGGGGGCCGGGGGAGCACTGAAGCTTTCTTT. This translates into CASSHILRGGGRGSTEAFF. The chain employs TRBV14 and TRBJ1-1, with D possibly being TRBD1 (6 bases). The CDR3 has 19 amino acids. V was pared by 6 bases and J by 4 bases, with 30 bases between. Germline assignment: CDR1 SGHDN and CDR2 FVKESK.

CDR3: CASSRRRDSATDTQYF. CDR3 nucleotides: TGCGCCAGCAGTCGCAGACGGGACTCGGCCACAGATACGCAGTATTTT. V usage is TRBV10-1 and J usage is TRBJ2-3; perhaps TRBD2 as D (6 bases). CDR1 is WNHNN, CDR2 SYGVQD, per germline (reference sequence). The germline V and J ends were trimmed by 5 bases and 2 bases, with 17 bases remaining between them. The CDR3 has 16 residues.

The chain employs TRBV6-1 and TRBJ2-6; possibly TRBD1 for D (5 bases). Germline CDR1 MNHNS, CDR2 SASEGT. The CDR3 spans 18 residues. V lost 6 bases, J lost 2 bases, and 20 bases lay in between. Written as DNA, the CDR3 is TGTGCCAGCAGCCCGACAGATACTGTCAATCCTGGGGCCAACGTCCTGACTTTC. It is translated as CASSPTDTVNPGANVLTF.

The chain is built from TRBV12-3 or TRBV12-4 and TRBJ2-5; a weak D match, TRBD2 (5 bases). V gave up 5 bases and J gave up 5 bases, with 15 bases separating them. This CDR3 is built from 14 residues. The CDR3 is CASSVGSALETQYF. The CDR3 coding sequence is TGTGCCAGCAGTGTTGGGAGCGCCCTGGAGACCCAGTACTTC.

Only a few counts were recorded for this clonotype. The genes are TRBV14 and TRBJ2-2; D gene uncertain. V gave up 0 bases and J gave up 4 bases, with 6 bases separating them. Per germline, CDR1 SGHDN and CDR2 FVKESK. The CDR3 spans 14 residues. CDR3 bases: TGTGCCAGCAGCCAAGATAAGGTCACCGGGGAGCTGTTTTTT. Encoded protein: CASSQDKVTGELFF. Complete variable domain (other parts from reference TRBV14 and TRBJ2-2): EAGVTQFPSHSVIEKGQTVTLRCDPISGHDNLYWYRRVMGKEIKFLLHFVKESKQDESGMPNNRFLAERTGGTYSTLKVQPAELEDSGVYFCASSQDKVTGELFFGEGSRLTVL.

This clonotype has a handful of counts. The chain joins TRBV5-1 to TRBJ1-1, with 7 bases fitting TRBD1. The CDR3 sequence is 13 residues long. V lost 3 bases, J lost 4 bases, and 3 bases stayed unmatched. Germline V CDR1 and CDR2: SGHRS, YFSETQ. In nucleotides, the CDR3 is TGCGCCAGCAGCTCGACAGGGATCACTGAAGCTTTCTTT. This sequence encodes CASSSTGITEAFF.

This clonotype was counted a few times. This chain connects TRBV5-8 to TRBJ2-6; TRBD1 matches at 12 bases. Germline V lookup: CDR1 SGHTS, CDR2 YDEGEE. The trim removed 2 bases at V and 2 bases at J, leaving 5 bases unmatched. The CDR3 length is 18 residues. CDR3 DNA sequence: TGTGCCAGCAGCTTCTCCGGGACAGGGGGCGCTGGGGCCAACGTCCTGACTTTC. This encodes CASSFSGTGGAGANVLTF.

The gene calls are TRBV3-1 and TRBJ1-1; 7 nucleotides agree with TRBD1. V lost 6 bases to trimming and J lost 6 bases; unmatched junction nucleotides: 7. Germline CDR1 LGHDT, CDR2 YNNKEL (reference sequence). The CDR3 totals 13 residues. CDR3 protein: CASRRTQGAEAFF. CDR3 DNA: TGTGCCAGCAGGCGAACTCAGGGGGCTGAAGCTTTCTTT.

This clonotype has ten or more counts. The V call is TRBV7-2, the J call TRBJ2-5; D may match TRBD1 or TRBD2 (6 bases each). Germline assignment: CDR1 SGHTA and CDR2 FQGNSA. V was pared by 5 bases and J by 7 bases, with 23 bases between. This CDR3 has 16 amino acids. The CDR3: CASSRGTGGYEGTQYF. In DNA, the CDR3 is TGTGCCAGCAGCCGCGGGACTGGGGGCTACGAAGGGACCCAGTACTTC. Full variable domain (outside the CDR3, taken from reference TRBV7-2 and TRBJ2-5): GAGVSQSPSNKVTEKGKDVELRCDPISGHTALYWYRQSLGQGLEFLIYFQGNSAPDKSGLPSDRFSAERTGGSVSTLTIQRTQQEDSAVYLCASSRGTGGYEGTQYFGPGTRLLVL.

This chain connects TRBV6-1 to TRBJ2-3; 13 bases fit TRBD2. V shed 8 bases and J 1 base; nucleotides not matched to a gene: 9. CDR3 length: 17 amino acids. The germline V gene encodes CDR1 MNHNS and CDR2 SASEGT. The CDR3 DNA follows: TGTGCCAGCCGGACTAGCGGGGGCCCATGGGGCACAGATACGCAGTATTTT. This gives the protein CASRTSGGPWGTDTQYF.

With respect to this clonotype: A much bigger clone sits one base away, suggesting this may be a read error. The chain carries TRBV5-4 and TRBJ2-6, with D possibly being TRBD1 (6 bases). V lost 3 bases to trimming and J lost 8 bases, with 18 bases between them. From germline, CDR1 is SGHNT and CDR2 YYREEE (reference sequence). The CDR3 runs 16 residues. In DNA form, the CDR3 reads TGTGCCAGCAGCTCAAAAACAGGGCCCGGGACCAACGTCCTGACTTTC. Translating gives CASSSKTGPGTNVLTF.